Detailed here is one T cell receptor (beta chain). The antigen is not known. The data derive from a study of shared clonotypes between healthy human individuals. On the study more broadly: Aged between 18 and 49, the donors were a couple of women and three men. Three plates each covered CD4 naive and memory; CD8 naive two, CD8 memory one.

Study conclusions and caveats: The researchers took only blood, and tissue repertoires probably look different.

Naive CD8 cells lacked CD45RO and underwent positive selection for CCR7, leaving out terminally differentiated effector memory CD45RA+ cells. How the authors handled the data: Filtering differed since immunoSEQ provided only junctions, with no quality scores. Generated by immunoSEQ multiplex PCR, the TCRdb table keeps only in-frame clones and is missing some. Clone size and the V and J calls come from that table; the DNA yielded D and trimming. The sample consists of around 1.9 million clones, just under 95% of them appearing once. Sequencing was performed on naive CD8+ T cells from PBMCs. The sequence came from a man in his late teens or twenties in good health. Some clones in this sample may be carry-over from other donors' samples.

CDR3 sequence reads: CASSSDNLSGGLVNQPQHF. CDR3 nucleotide sequence: TGTGCCAGCAGCTCCGACAACTTGTCCGGGGGCCTCGTCAATCAGCCCCAGCATTTT. This rearrangement joins TRBV7-9 to TRBJ1-5; weak D call: TRBD1 (6 bases). From germline, CDR1 is SEHNR and CDR2 FQNEAQ (reference sequence). This CDR3 is built from 19 residues. The V gene lost 4 bases and the J gene lost 3 bases, with 25 bases spanning the gap.